This TCR beta chain was captured in a study of identical twins. Overall study results and limits: Invariant MAIT and iNKT cells are populations that could partly confound zero-insertion analyses. Out-of-frame beta chain sequences displayed weaker excess sharing between twins.

A universal primer site was added by template switching, and unique molecular identifiers were carried by the cDNA. TCRdb re-called the 5' RACE reads with MiXCR, one entry per CDR3 protein. The sample shows approximately 1.8 million distinct CDR3 sequences, around 33% of them seen only once. With V trimmed by 6 bases and J by 1 base, 5 bases remained unmatched. Per the germline V gene, CDR1 is WSHSY and CDR2 is SAAADI. The CDR3 has 15 residues. In regard to this clonotype: Antigen unknown.

This receptor was identified in a newborn girl in good health. The sequencing input was cord blood. The chain recombines TRBV10-2 with TRBJ1-4; 7 positions match TRBD1. The CDR3 loop is CASSHPGGTNEKLFF. CDR3 coding DNA: TGCGCCAGCAGCCACCCAGGGGGAACTAATGAAAAACTGTTTTTT.